The clone carrying this TCR beta chain came up once. Its specificity is not known. The sample belongs to a study of long-term antiretroviral therapy in people with HIV. Notes on the study in general: Repertoires with HIV possessed tighter CDR3 length spans than those of controls. Data on ART adherence, viral resistance or therapy changes were unavailable.

The V end was cut by 4 bases, the J end by 0 bases, with 9 bases between. Per germline, CDR1 SGHAT and CDR2 FQNNGV. The CDR3 runs to 15 residues. This was the immunoSEQ v3.0 assay at survey level. Only in-frame clones appear in the TCRdb table, and some are missing; sequencing was by immunoSEQ multiplex PCR. The repertoire holds roughly 25,000 clones, with 84% as singletons. The content of samples before DNA extraction was roughly 0.9-11 million cryopreserved PBMC. This TCR was sampled from a man aged 45-60 years with HIV. The V call is TRBV11-2, the J call TRBJ2-2, with D possibly matching TRBD1 (5 bases). Sequenced material: unsorted PBMCs, taken 3 years after starting antiretroviral therapy. The CDR3: CASSSWTPNTGELFF. The CDR3 DNA follows: TGTGCCAGCAGCTCTTGGACACCGAACACCGGGGAGCTGTTTTTT.